This TCR beta chain was observed in a study of PD-1 blockade in classical Hodgkin lymphoma. At the level of the study: A 3 mg/kg intravenous dose of nivolumab was received by patients every 2 weeks. Regarding the study as a whole: At C4D1, TCR diversity had climbed significantly for CD4+ cells, though not for CD8+ cells. Underlying causes for the observed repertoire differences were not defined, possibly disease activity or prior therapy. Reports indicated that newly diagnosed patients had lower baseline TCR diversity than healthy donors did.

This clone was counted a few times. Antigen unknown. The V end was cut by 7 bases, the J end by 3 bases, with 15 bases between. Germline values: CDR1 SGHTA, CDR2 FQGNSA. CDR3 length equals 14 residues. With no exception, relapse followed autologous stem cell transplantation in all patients, and brentuximab vedotin exposure varied. Profiling relied on immunoSEQ multiplex PCR, and the TCRdb table lists in-frame clones only, not all of them. This sample carries around 36,000 clones, about 87% of them seen once, and the ten largest clones take roughly 9%. This chain connects TRBV7-2 to TRBJ1-2; no firm D call. The starting material was peripheral blood mononuclear cells (PBMCs), obtained at baseline. The TCR comes from a human donor with classical Hodgkin lymphoma. As DNA, the CDR3 is TGTGCCAGCACCCCTATCGGCCCGGACTATGGCTACACCTTC. Its translation: CASTPIGPDYGYTF.